Listed below are T cell receptor beta chains from one sample, sequenced in a study of post-analysis software for immune sequencing data. One entry per CDR3 protein results from TCRdb running MiXCR on the PCR reads. The profile shows a few hundred thousand distinct CDR3 sequences, around 40% of them singletons. The sample taken for sequencing was blood. The source of these receptors is a girl aged 5-17 years with multiple sclerosis. Each CDR3 is given with its conserved first and last residue. D genes are given only for firm matches. Not all rows give a size; the values are once, few, many and, for expanded clones, a class.

>TRBV27|.|.|17|TRBJ2-2
TGTGCCAGCAGTCTAAACAGGGAGTCCCAAAACACCGGGGAGCTGTTTTTT
CASSLNRESQNTGELFF
>TRBV4-1|.|.|16|TRBJ2-2
TGCGCCAGCAGCCAAGGGTATCGGGAACACACCGGGGAGCTGTTTTTT
CASSQGYREHTGELFF
>TRBV27|.|many|19|TRBJ2-3
TGTGCCAGCAGTTTATTGTCATGGGAACGCCCGGGGAGCACAGATACGCAGTATTTT
CASSLLSWERPGSTDTQYF
>TRBV5-1|.|few|14|TRBJ2-7
TGCGCCAGCAGCTTGGATGGGTTCAACTACGAGCAGTACTTC
CASSLDGFNYEQYF
>TRBV7-2|.|.|14|TRBJ2-7
TGTGCCAGCAGCTTAGATCCAGGGACGTACGAGCAGTACTTC
CASSLDPGTYEQYF
>TRBV10-1|.|.|16|TRBJ2-1
TGCGCCGGCAGTGAGTCGCGCAACAGGGAGGCACCTGAGCAGTTCTTC
CAGSESRNREAPEQFF
>TRBV24-1|.|.|11|TRBJ2-7
TGTGCCACCAGTGATTGGGGGGAGCAGTACTTC
CATSDWGEQYF
>TRBV5-1|.|.|14|TRBJ2-7
TGCGCCAGCAGCTTGGACAGGGACCACTACGAGCAGTACTTC
CASSLDRDHYEQYF
>TRBV29-1|.|.|11|TRBJ2-7
TGCAGCGTTTATTCTTGGCACGAGCAGTACTTC
CSVYSWHEQYF
>TRBV29-1|.|.|11|TRBJ1-1
TGCAGCGTTGAGGGGATGAGTGAAGCTTTCTTT
CSVEGMSEAFF
>TRBV4-2|TRBD2|.|15|TRBJ2-3
TGTGCCAGCAGCCAAGATACTAGCGCCGCAGATACGCAGTATTTT
CASSQDTSAADTQYF
>TRBV20-1|.|.|13|TRBJ2-4
TGCAGTGCTACCCACCGGGGCCCCTACGGGCAGTACTTC
CSATHRGPYGQYF
>TRBV5-1|TRBD1|few|17|TRBJ2-1
TGCGCCAGCAGCCCATCCGGGACAGGGGTAATCTACAATGAGCAGTTCTTC
CASSPSGTGVIYNEQFF
>TRBV7-2|.|.|13|TRBJ2-3
TGTGCCAGCAGCCATTCTAGCACAGATACGCAGTATTTT
CASSHSSTDTQYF
>TRBV28|TRBD1|.|14|TRBJ2-5
TGTGCCAGCAACCCGACAGGGAACCAAGAGACCCAGTACTTC
CASNPTGNQETQYF
>TRBV29-1|TRBD2|once|14|TRBJ2-1
TGCAGCGTTGGGGCCCGACTAGCCGGCAATGAGCAGTTCTTC
CSVGARLAGNEQFF
>TRBV12-3/TRBV12-4|.|.|12|TRBJ2-7
TGTGCCAGCATGGAGAGTTACAATGAGCAGTACTTC
CASMESYNEQYF
>TRBV20-1|.|.|15|TRBJ2-7
TGCAGTGCACAACTTCAGGGGAGGAGCTCCTACGAGCAGTACTTC
CSAQLQGRSSYEQYF
>TRBV11-2|.|.|14|TRBJ1-4
TGTGCCAGCACCCAACAGGTGTTTAATGAAAAACTGTTTTTT
CASTQQVFNEKLFF
>TRBV6-4|.|.|15|TRBJ2-6
TGTGCCAGCGGCTTTCAAGACTCTGGGGCCAACGTCCTGACTTTC
CASGFQDSGANVLTF
>TRBV21-1|.|.|16|TRBJ2-7
TGTGCCAGCAGCCGTATCGGACCTATCCCAACCTACGAGCAGTACTTC
CASSRIGPIPTYEQYF
>TRBV4-3|.|once|15|TRBJ2-5
TGCGCCAGCAGCCAAGTGGGGAGGGGGGCGGAGACCCAGTACTTC
CASSQVGRGAETQYF
>TRBV27|.|.|18|TRBJ1-4
TGTGCCAGCAGTTTCAACGGGCCCCCCGTTGCAACTAATGAAAAACTGTTTTTT
CASSFNGPPVATNEKLFF
>TRBV7-9|.|.|18|TRBJ1-4
TGTGCCAGCAGCTTAGCGGCCTCATCCCTGGGGGCGGGGGAAAAACTGTTTTTT
CASSLAASSLGAGEKLFF
>TRBV7-2|.|.|14|TRBJ2-1
TGTGCCAGCAGCTCCCGCACACCGGGGAATGAGCAGTTCTTC
CASSSRTPGNEQFF
>TRBV29-1|.|.|14|TRBJ2-4
TGCAGCGTTGAGATCATGGGAGCCAAAAACATTCAGTACTTC
CSVEIMGAKNIQYF
>TRBV4-1|TRBD1|few|14|TRBJ1-2
TGCGCCAGCAGTCATCCGGGACAGGGGCATGGCTACACCTTC
CASSHPGQGHGYTF
>TRBV5-1|TRBD1|.|17|TRBJ2-7
TGCGCCAGCAGCTCCCTTGGACAGGATACTAGCTCCTACGAGCAGTACTTC
CASSSLGQDTSSYEQYF
>TRBV11-2|.|.|15|TRBJ1-2
TGTGCCAGCAGCTTAGATCGAGGGGTAGACTATGGCTACACCTTC
CASSLDRGVDYGYTF
>TRBV12-3/TRBV12-4|.|few|11|TRBJ1-2
TGTGCCAGCAGTTTAGGGACCGGCTACACCTTC
CASSLGTGYTF
>TRBV10-3|.|few|16|TRBJ2-3
TGTGCCATCAGTGAGTCGAATGGGCCCAACGCAGATACGCAGTATTTT
CAISESNGPNADTQYF
>TRBV15|.|few|13|TRBJ1-2
TGTGCCACCAGCAGAGATAGGGGCTATGGCTACACCTTC
CATSRDRGYGYTF
>TRBV7-6|TRBD1|few|14|TRBJ2-7
TGTGCCAGCAGTACCGGGACAGCTCCTTGGGAGCAGTACTTC
CASSTGTAPWEQYF
>TRBV7-6|.|.|16|TRBJ1-2
TGTGCCAGCAGCTTAGCGGTGGGGGCTGCTAACTATGGCTACACCTTC
CASSLAVGAANYGYTF
>TRBV29-1|.|.|12|TRBJ2-6
TGCAGCGTTCAGACAGGGGCCAACGTCCTGACTTTC
CSVQTGANVLTF
>TRBV7-9|.|.|13|TRBJ1-1
TGTGCCAGCAGATCAGACACCTACACTGAAGCTTTCTTT
CASRSDTYTEAFF
>TRBV5-1|TRBD1|few|15|TRBJ2-5
TGCGCCAGCAGCTTGGCCGGGACAGGGCAAGAGACCCAGTACTTC
CASSLAGTGQETQYF
>TRBV28|.|few|12|TRBJ2-7
TGTGCCACCCACAGGGTACCCTACGAGCAGTACTTC
CATHRVPYEQYF
>TRBV7-6|TRBD1|few|15|TRBJ2-7
TGTGCCAGCAGCTTAGGTCAGGGGGCTACCTACGAGCAGTACTTC
CASSLGQGATYEQYF
>TRBV4-2|.|.|18|TRBJ2-3
TGTGCCAGCAGCCAAGGGACAAGCGGAGGGGGTAGCACAGATACGCAGTATTTT
CASSQGTSGGGSTDTQYF
>TRBV4-2|.|few|15|TRBJ2-7
TGTGCCAGCAGCCAAGATAGCGAGAGCTCCTACGAGCAGTACTTC
CASSQDSESSYEQYF